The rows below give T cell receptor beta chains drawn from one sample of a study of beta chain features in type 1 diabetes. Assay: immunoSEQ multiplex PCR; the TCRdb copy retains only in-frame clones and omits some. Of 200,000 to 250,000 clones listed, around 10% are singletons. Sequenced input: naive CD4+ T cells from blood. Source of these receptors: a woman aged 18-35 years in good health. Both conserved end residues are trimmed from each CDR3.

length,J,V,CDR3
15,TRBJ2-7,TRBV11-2,ASSLVAGLAGSYEQY
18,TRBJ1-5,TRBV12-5,ASGLVLELGNPGANQPQH
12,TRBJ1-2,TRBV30,AWSLKGVRYGYT
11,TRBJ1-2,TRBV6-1,ASTGQGPYGYT
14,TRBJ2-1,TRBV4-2,ASSRGLAGVGYEQF
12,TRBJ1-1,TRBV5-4,ASSSRDRNTEAF
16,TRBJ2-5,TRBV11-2,ASSPTISGGLRQETQY
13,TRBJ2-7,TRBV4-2,ASSQGVDLSYEQY
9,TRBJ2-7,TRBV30,AWGRVYEQY
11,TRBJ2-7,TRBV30,AWSVEGAYEQY
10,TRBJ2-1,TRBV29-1,SVGLYQGEQF
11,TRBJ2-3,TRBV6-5,ASNGGSTDTQY
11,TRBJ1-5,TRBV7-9,ASSLTANQPQH
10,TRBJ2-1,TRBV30,AWSPQGHEQF
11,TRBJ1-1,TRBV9,ASSGQGNTEAF
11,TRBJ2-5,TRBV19,ASSIQYQETQY
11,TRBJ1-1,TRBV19,ASSIEGGTEAF
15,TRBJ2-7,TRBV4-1,ASSQDSGDIPYYEQY
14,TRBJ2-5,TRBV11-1,ASSFLSGQGQETQY
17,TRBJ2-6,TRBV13,ASSPFPQGQLRGANVLT
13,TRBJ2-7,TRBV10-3,AISAETGFSYEQY
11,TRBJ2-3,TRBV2,ASSESGGRTQY
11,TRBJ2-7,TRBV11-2,ATSLAGAYEQY
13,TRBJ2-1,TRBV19,ASSIGGGARNEQF
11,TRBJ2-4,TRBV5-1,ASSLKQGNIQY
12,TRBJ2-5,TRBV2,ASSAYRAGETQY
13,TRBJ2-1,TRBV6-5,ASRSTGNPFNEQF
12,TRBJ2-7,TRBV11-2,ASRLPGQGGEQY
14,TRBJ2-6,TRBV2,ASSRSQSPGANVLT
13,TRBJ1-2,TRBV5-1,ASSVTGATNYGYT
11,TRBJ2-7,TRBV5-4,ASSRDRDDEQY
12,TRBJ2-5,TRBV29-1,SGLPGTGGETQY
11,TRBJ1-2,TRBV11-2,ASSLVQGALDT
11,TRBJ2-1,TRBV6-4,ASSITGASEQF
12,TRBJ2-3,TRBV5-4,ASSEDYSTDTQY
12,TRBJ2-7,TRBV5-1,ASSLDGTNNEQY
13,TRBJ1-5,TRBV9,ASSPGRDGRQPQH
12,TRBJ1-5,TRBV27,ASSLGGLLEPQH
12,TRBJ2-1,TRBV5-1,ASSLPGGGNEQF
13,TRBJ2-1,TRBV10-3,AISESQSGSGEQF
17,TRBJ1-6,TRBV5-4,ASSLGRGVGTAYNSPLH
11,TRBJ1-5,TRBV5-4,ATGTGDNQPQH
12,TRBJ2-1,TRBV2,ASSERVATHEQF
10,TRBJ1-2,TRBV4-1,ATRQGEHGYT
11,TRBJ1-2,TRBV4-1,ASSQAQGYGYT
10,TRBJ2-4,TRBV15,ATSRDGSNRY
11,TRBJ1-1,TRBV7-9,ASSFGRDTEAF
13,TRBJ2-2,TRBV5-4,ASRTSARNTGELF